The 6 T cell receptor beta chains in this list originate from one sample, sequenced in a study of early T cells in non-severe SARS-CoV-2 infection. MiXCR was run by TCRdb on the 5' RACE reads, yielding one entry per CDR3 protein. The sample lists roughly 90,000 distinct CDR3 sequences, 11% to 15% occurring once. The sample taken for sequencing was whole blood. The receptors were gathered from an adult who was a healthcare worker with PCR-confirmed SARS-CoV-2 infection or an uninfected control (not recorded which).

This clonotype was observed at least ten times. The rearrangement links TRBV5-6 to TRBJ2-1; D gene ambiguous. Trimming took off 0 bases at V and 7 bases at J, with 8 bases between the two ends. CDR1 is SGHDT, CDR2 YYEEEE, per germline. There are 13 residues in the CDR3. CDR3 amino acids: CASSLAQLNEQFF. For the CDR3, the DNA is TGTGCCAGCAGCTTGGCACAATTGAATGAGCAGTTCTTC.

This clonotype was recorded at least ten times. The V and J genes are TRBV7-9 and TRBJ2-7; no definite D call. The germline CDR1 and CDR2 sequences are SEHNR and FQNEAQ (reference sequence). The CDR3 spans 12 residues. V lost 4 bases, J lost 3 bases, and 7 bases lay in between. As DNA, the CDR3 is TGTGCCAGCAGCTGGAGTGACTACGAGCAGTACTTC. Translation gives CASSWSDYEQYF.

The J gene is TRBJ1-6, the V gene TRBV5-1, with 9 bases fitting TRBD1. Germline CDR1 and CDR2: SGHRS and YFSETQ. The V gene end was trimmed by 4 bases and the J gene end by 6 bases; junction bases not matched to a gene: 2. The CDR3 has 14 amino acids. The CDR3 DNA is TGCGCCAGCAGCGTGGGACAGGGTAATTCACCCCTCCACTTT. This gives the protein CASSVGQGNSPLHF.

This clonotype was counted only a few times. The V and J genes are TRBV3-1 and TRBJ2-7; 8 bases match TRBD2. Germline V gene data show CDR1 as LGHDT and CDR2 as YNNKEL (reference sequence). The CDR3 runs 15 residues. With 1 base clipped from V and 0 bases from J, the junction kept 2 bases outside the gene matches. CDR3 sequence (DNA): TGTGCCAGCAGCCAAGGAAGCGGGAGCTCCTACGAGCAGTACTTC. This sequence encodes CASSQGSGSSYEQYF.

The sample holds a few counts of this clonotype. The chain links TRBV6-5 to TRBJ2-7, with 8 bases aligning to TRBD1. In germline, CDR1 is MNHEY, CDR2 SVGAGI. With 6 bases clipped from V and 5 bases from J, the junction kept 9 bases outside the gene matches. The CDR3 runs 14 residues. CDR3 sequence: CASSRTGLVNEQYF. CDR3 sequence (DNA): TGTGCCAGCAGCCGGACAGGGCTCGTCAACGAGCAGTACTTC.

Many counts were recorded for this clonotype. CDR3 nucleotide sequence: TGTGCCAGCAGTTACTCTCCACAGGGCTACTATGGCTACACCTTC. Translated, it gives CASSYSPQGYYGYTF. This sequence joins TRBV6-5 and TRBJ1-2; D might be TRBD1 (6 bases). The CDR3 length is 15 residues. Between the trimmed V and J ends, which lost 0 bases and 3 bases, there was a span of 11 bases. The germline gives CDR1 MNHEY, CDR2 SVGAGI.